This T cell receptor (beta chain) was sequenced for a study of blood T cell repertoires in COVID-19. In the study overall: Spain, Italy and the United States supplied samples that represented acute and convalescent COVID-19. PBMCs, B-cell-depleted T cells, or T cells provided the cDNA or gDNA that made up the material.

This CDR3 spans 17 amino acids. Original processing methods: Estimates of nucleated cell counts were drawn from the amplification of reference gene primers. TCRdb keeps only in-frame clones here, not all; method: immunoSEQ multiplex PCR. Clone size and the V and J calls come from that table; the DNA yielded D and trimming. The sample has about 110,000 clones; over 80% are singletons. The chain has TRBV12-2 and TRBJ1-2; TRBD1 is the table's D call and was not checked against the DNA. TRBV12-2 is given as a pseudogene. The specimen was peripheral blood. This clonotype was sampled from a woman aged 50 to 60 with acute or convalescent COVID-19. CDR3 in amino acids: CASRLALQGARDYGYTF. In DNA, the CDR3 is TGTGCAAGTCGCTTAGCCCTACAGGGGGCGCGAGACTATGGCTACACCTTC.